This TCR beta chain was captured by sequencing in a study of OX40 agonist ivuxolimab in advanced cancers. Turning to the overall study: Ivuxolimab was an agonistic, fully human IgG2 monoclonal antibody directed against OX40 (CD134), a costimulatory receptor. Intravenous ivuxolimab was administered to patients every 2 weeks at six dose levels: 0.01, 0.1, 0.3, 1.5, 3 and 10 mg/kg. Of the approximately 54 dose-escalation patients, hepatocellular carcinoma was present in about 19, melanoma in around 15, renal cell carcinoma in 9 and head and neck cancer in 9. A male proportion of about 79% and a mean age of about 60 years, ranging from 23 to 79, were recorded for the dose-escalation cohort. Prior anti-PD-1, anti-PD-L1 or anti-CTLA-4 therapy was permitted, and 40% of dose-escalation patients had received checkpoint inhibitors. Partial responses occurred in three dose-escalation patients: two with cutaneous melanoma and one with hepatocellular carcinoma. Peripheral TCRbeta sequencing was intended to test whether TCR sequence diversity was altered and clonal T-cell expansion was caused by ivuxolimab. The monotherapy dose-escalation portion (N ≈ 57 patients) of the phase I ivuxolimab trial is reported in the paper. The study at large found these results: Low levels of normalized T-cell clonal expansion were also seen in some patients who did not respond. Which antigens the clonally expanded peripheral T cells were specific for was not determined. In the 0.1-3.0 mg/kg groups, partial responders had among the lowest normalized peripheral clonal expansion, particularly in CD8+ T cells. Clonal expansion of both CD4+ and CD8+ blood T cells was observed from baseline to week 6 at doses 0.1 to 3.0 mg/kg. After ivuxolimab, more expanded clones were found on average in CD8+ T cells than in CD4+ T cells.

Comments on this clone: Its antigen remains undetermined. Qualities for individual bases were not recorded, and no much larger clone is one base off.

From the cysteine through the phenylalanine, the CDR3 covers 15 amino acids. The entry retains the CDR3 DNA only, 45 bases that are in frame from base 1. The germline V gene (reference sequence) supplies CDR1 SGHKS and CDR2 YYEKEE. V is clipped by 2 bases and J by 5 bases, and the sequence between their germline boundaries is 14 bases long. For sequencing of the TCRbeta CDR3 region, genomic DNA was extracted from the sorted cells. TCRbeta CDR3 regions were sequenced using the immunoSEQ Assay. TCRdb stores this immuneACCESS table with in-frame sequences only. Part of the clones is absent; in the studies checked, under half of the shortfall reflects unresolved V genes, and no reason is known for the rest. Counted in this sample were roughly 70,000 clones; around 80% of them appeared once. The ten largest account for approximately 6.8% of the sample. Patients with autoimmune disease history or receiving systemic immunosuppression were excluded from the trial. Peripheral blood for TCR sequencing was collected from all dose cohorts at baseline, on cycle 4 day 1, and on cycle 7 day 1. Samples were obtained from an open-label, multicenter, first-in-human phase I dose-escalation trial of ivuxolimab. Adults with locally advanced or metastatic melanoma, renal cell carcinoma, hepatocellular carcinoma or head and neck squamous cell carcinoma were enrolled in the trial. CD4+ and CD8+ T cells were sorted separately from peripheral blood before TCR sequencing.

The clonotype originates from an adult with an advanced solid tumor such as melanoma, head and neck, liver or kidney cancer. Sequenced material: CD4+ or CD8+ T cells sorted from blood, taken in a trial of the OX40 agonist ivuxolimab. Here the chain combines TRBV5-5 and TRBJ1-5; the D gene assignment is ambiguous. The encoded CDR3 is CASSLRGRADQPQHF. The DNA reads TGTGCCAGCAGCTTACGCGGGAGGGCGGATCAGCCCCAGCATTTT.